This T cell receptor beta chain is from a study of a mutant IDH1 vaccine in newly diagnosed glioma. Background on the study: Of treated patients, approximately 60% were men and about 38% women, averaging roughly 40 years.

The germline gives CDR1 SEHNR, CDR2 FQNEAQ (reference sequence). CDR3 length: 14 amino acids. Deletions cut 3 bases from V and 0 bases from J, with 8 bases between. Findings and limits, study-wide: The study observed vaccine-induced immune responses in roughly 93% of patients.

Sequencing used immunoSEQ multiplex PCR; TCRdb keeps in-frame clones, though not all of them. The sample includes around 40,000 clones, more than 80% seen only once; the top ten take approximately 1.5%. A note on this clone: Its antigen is unidentified.

Time point specified: week 35, safety follow-up. It was 300 ug of mutant IDH1 20-mer peptide that made up each vaccine dose, given with topical imiquimod. Vaccinations, eight in total, occurred in weeks 1, 3, 5, 7, 11, 15, 19, 23. New astrocytomas of WHO grade 3 or 4 that were IDH1-mutant and ATRX-lost were found in the donors. The source of this sequence is a man aged 35-49 years with glioma. J is TRBJ2-5 and V is TRBV7-9; perhaps TRBD2 as D (6 bases). The source was PBMCs, collected from a glioma patient whose treatment included an IDH1 peptide vaccine. The CDR3 spells CASSFSGYQETQYF. CDR3 coding DNA: TGTGCCAGCAGCTTCAGCGGGTACCAAGAGACCCAGTACTTC.